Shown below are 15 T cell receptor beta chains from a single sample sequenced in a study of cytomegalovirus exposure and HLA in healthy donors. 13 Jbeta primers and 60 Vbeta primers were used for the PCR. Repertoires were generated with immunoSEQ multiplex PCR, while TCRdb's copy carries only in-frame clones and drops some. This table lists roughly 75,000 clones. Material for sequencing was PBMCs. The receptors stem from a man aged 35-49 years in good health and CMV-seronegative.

CDR3 DNA: TGTGCCAGCAGCTTAGAGGGGGCGTATGGCTACACCTTC. It codes for CASSLEGAYGYTF. J is TRBJ1-2 and V is TRBV7-8; the match to TRBD1 covers 7 bases. V trimming: 1 base; J trimming: 5 bases; junction bases outside the gene matches: 1. The CDR3 consists of 13 residues. The germline gives CDR1 SGHVS, CDR2 FQNEAQ.

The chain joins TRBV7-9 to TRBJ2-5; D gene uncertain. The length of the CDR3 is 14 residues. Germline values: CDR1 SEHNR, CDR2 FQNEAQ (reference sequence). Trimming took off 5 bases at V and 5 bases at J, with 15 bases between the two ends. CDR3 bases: TGTGCCAGCAGCAAAAACAACAATGATGAGACCCAGTACTTC. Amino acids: CASSKNNNDETQYF.

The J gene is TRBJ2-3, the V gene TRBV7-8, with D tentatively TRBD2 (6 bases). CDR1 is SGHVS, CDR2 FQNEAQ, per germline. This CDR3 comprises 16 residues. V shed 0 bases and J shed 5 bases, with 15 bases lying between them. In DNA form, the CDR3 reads TGTGCCAGCAGCTTAGCATGGGGGGACGGAAGAGATACGCAGTATTTT. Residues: CASSLAWGDGRDTQYF.

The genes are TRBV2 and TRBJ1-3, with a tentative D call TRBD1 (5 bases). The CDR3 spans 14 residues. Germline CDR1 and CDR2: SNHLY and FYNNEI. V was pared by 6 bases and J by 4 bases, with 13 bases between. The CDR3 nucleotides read TGTGCCAGCAGGCCCCAGGGCCCGGGAAACACCATATATTTT. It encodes CASRPQGPGNTIYF.

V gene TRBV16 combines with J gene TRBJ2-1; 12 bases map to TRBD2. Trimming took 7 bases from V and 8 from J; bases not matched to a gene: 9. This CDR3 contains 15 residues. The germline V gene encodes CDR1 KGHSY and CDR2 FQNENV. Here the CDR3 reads CASTFGLAGQDEQFF. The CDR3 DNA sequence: TGTGCCAGCACCTTTGGACTAGCGGGACAAGATGAGCAGTTCTTC.

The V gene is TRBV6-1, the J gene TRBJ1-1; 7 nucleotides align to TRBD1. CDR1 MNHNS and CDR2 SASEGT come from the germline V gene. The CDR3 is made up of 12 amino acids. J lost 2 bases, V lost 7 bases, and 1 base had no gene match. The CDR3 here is CASNRGNTEAFF. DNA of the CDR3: TGTGCCAGCAACAGGGGTAACACTGAAGCTTTCTTT.

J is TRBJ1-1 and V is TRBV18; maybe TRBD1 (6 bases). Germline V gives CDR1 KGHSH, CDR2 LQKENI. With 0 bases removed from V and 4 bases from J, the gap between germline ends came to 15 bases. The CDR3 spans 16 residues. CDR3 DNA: TGTGCCAGCTCACCACCGTTGAGCAGGGGTGGCACTGAAGCTTTCTTT. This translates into CASSPPLSRGGTEAFF.

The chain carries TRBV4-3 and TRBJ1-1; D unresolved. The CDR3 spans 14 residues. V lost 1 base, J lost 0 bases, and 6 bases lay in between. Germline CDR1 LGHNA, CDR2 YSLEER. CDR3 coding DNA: TGCGCCAGCAGCCAAGGGCAGATGAACACTGAAGCTTTCTTT. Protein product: CASSQGQMNTEAFF.

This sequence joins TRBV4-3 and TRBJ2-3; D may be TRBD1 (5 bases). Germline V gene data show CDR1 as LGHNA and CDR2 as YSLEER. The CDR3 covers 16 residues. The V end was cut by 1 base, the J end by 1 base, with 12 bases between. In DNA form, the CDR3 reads TGCGCCAGCAGCCAAGTTACACAGGCGGGCACAGATACGCAGTATTTT. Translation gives CASSQVTQAGTDTQYF.

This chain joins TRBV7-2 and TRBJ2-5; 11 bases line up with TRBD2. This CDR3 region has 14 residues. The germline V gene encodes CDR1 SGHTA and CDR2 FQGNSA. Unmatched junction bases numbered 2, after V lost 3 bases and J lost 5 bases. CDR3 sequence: CASSLSSGRETQYF. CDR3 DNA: TGTGCCAGCAGCTTGTCTAGCGGGAGGGAGACCCAGTACTTC.

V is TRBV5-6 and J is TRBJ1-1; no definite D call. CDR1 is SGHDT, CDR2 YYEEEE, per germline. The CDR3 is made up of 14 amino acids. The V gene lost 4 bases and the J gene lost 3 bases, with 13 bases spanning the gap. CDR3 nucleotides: TGTGCCAGCAGCCTCCGCAGGTCTGACACTGAAGCTTTCTTT. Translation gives CASSLRRSDTEAFF.

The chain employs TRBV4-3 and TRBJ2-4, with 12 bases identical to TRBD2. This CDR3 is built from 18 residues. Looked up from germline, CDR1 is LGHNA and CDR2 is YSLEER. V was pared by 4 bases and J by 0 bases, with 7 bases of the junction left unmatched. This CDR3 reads CASSRGLAGILAKNIQYF. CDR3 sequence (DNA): TGCGCCAGCAGCCGAGGACTAGCGGGGATACTAGCCAAAAACATTCAGTACTTC.

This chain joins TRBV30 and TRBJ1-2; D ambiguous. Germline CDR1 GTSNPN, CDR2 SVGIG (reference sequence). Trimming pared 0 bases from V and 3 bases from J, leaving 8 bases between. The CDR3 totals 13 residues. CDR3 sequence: CAWSVQPDYGYTF. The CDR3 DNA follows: TGTGCCTGGAGTGTACAACCCGACTATGGCTACACCTTC.

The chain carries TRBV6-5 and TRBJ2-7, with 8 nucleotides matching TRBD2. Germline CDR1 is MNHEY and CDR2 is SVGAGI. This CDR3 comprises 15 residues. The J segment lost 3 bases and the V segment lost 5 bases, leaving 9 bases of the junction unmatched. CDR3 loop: CASSTGGTRFYEQYF. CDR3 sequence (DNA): TGTGCCAGCAGTACGGGAGGGACTAGGTTCTACGAGCAGTACTTC.

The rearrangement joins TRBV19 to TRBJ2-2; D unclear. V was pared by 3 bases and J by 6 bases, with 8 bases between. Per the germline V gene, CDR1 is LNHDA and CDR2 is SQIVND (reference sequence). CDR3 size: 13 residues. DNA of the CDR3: TGTGCCAGTAGTATGGTCCGGGCCGGGGAGCTGTTTTTT. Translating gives CASSMVRAGELFF.